This T cell receptor beta chain is drawn from a study of shared clonotypes between healthy human individuals. Findings and caveats of the study: Non-shared clonotypes had lower generation probabilities than clonotypes shared by all four sorted-subset donors. Generally, naive subsets (rather than memory subsets) showed larger estimated richness.

As regards this clone: Its antigen is currently unknown.

The CDR3 has 17 residues. V was clipped by 5 bases and J by 4 bases; unmatched bases: 12. The V gene's germline CDR1 is SEHNR and CDR2 FQNEAQ (reference sequence). Measured with immunoSEQ multiplex PCR; TCRdb has only the in-frame clones, and not every one. The sample has roughly 1,000,000 clones, about 80% seen once. The study enrolled healthy HIV-negative adults without recent acute infections or vaccinations as donors. The authors divided CD4+ cells into CD45RA+ naive and CD45RA-negative memory subsets. The chain employs TRBV7-9 and TRBJ2-3, with 10 bases lining up with TRBD2. This TCR came from a man younger than 30 in good health. Some clones in this sample may be carry-over from other donors' samples. The sample was memory CD4+ T cells from PBMCs. Subset reported: CD45RA-negative fraction. This chain's CDR3 is CASSPGTSALPADTQYF. The CDR3 DNA is TGTGCCAGCAGCCCAGGGACTAGCGCCCTTCCCGCAGATACGCAGTATTTT.